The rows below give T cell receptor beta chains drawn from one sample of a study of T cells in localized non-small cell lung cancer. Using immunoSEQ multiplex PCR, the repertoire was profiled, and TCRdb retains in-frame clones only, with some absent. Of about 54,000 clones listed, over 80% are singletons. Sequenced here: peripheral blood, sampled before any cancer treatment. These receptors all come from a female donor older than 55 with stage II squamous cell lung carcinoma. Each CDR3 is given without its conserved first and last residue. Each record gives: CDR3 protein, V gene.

ASSVQGRETQY TRBV9
ASSQAQGTDTQY TRBV4-3
ASSYRDRDTDTQY TRBV6-6
ASSGLTNQPQH TRBV19
ASSVTSGGDNEQF TRBV9
ASSEGGSGEKLF TRBV6-1
ASSQGIANTGELF TRBV6-5
ASSYSTGQNSYEQY TRBV7-2
ASSLAAGVDYT TRBV5-1
ASSVGGIHNQETQY TRBV9
ASSRDRLQATNEKLF TRBV5-1
ASGLNGGNQPQH TRBV2
ASSQVDMGFSYNEQF TRBV4-1
ASSIGGSPTDTQY TRBV19
ASSSGAYANYGYT TRBV27
ASSREGTEAF TRBV6-1
ASSPTGQGRETQY TRBV5-6
ASSARNPNTEAF TRBV6-1
ASSRQGDNYGYT TRBV7-2
ASSLGDGFYTEAF TRBV11-2
ATEKTGGNTEAF TRBV10-3
AWSTLRVSYEQY TRBV30
ASSLGGGADTQY TRBV5-1
SGSSGGVYNEQF TRBV29-1
ASSFGQGAYGYT TRBV19
ASSDHRDLNTEAF TRBV19
ASSSLQGYNEQF TRBV11-2
ASSPSGGTMGGEQF TRBV7-3
ASSSGQENSPLH TRBV19
ASSSTGNTEAF TRBV7-2
ASSLGPRTSGNTIY TRBV7-6
ASRDGSTDTQY TRBV18